Each of the 20 T cell receptor beta chains below was sequenced from the same sample in a study of T cell responses to AZD1222 COVID-19 vaccine. Sequenced by immunoSEQ multiplex PCR; TCRdb stores in-frame clones only, minus some. Of more than 100,000 clones in the sample, 85% to 90% were seen once. The sequenced sample was peripheral blood, obtained on day 0 of AZD1222 vaccination. The origin of the receptors is an adult in good health.

Of note for this clone: Other DNA sequences in this sample translate to the same CDR3. J is TRBJ1-6 and V is TRBV9; TRBD1 is a possible D gene (5 bases). From germline, CDR1 is SGDLS and CDR2 YYNGEE. The CDR3 has 16 residues. The germline V and J ends were trimmed by 2 bases and 0 bases, with 9 bases remaining between them. CDR3 DNA sequence: TGTGCCAGCAGCGTCAGGGATAGCTCCTATAATTCACCCCTCCACTTT. It codes for CASSVRDSSYNSPLHF.

The DNA of the CDR3 is TGTGCCAGCAGTTTCCGGGGGCACACCGGGGAGCTGTTTTTT. Protein sequence: CASSFRGHTGELFF. V usage is TRBV28 and J usage is TRBJ2-2; D is tentatively TRBD1 or TRBD2 (6 bases each). The V end lost 3 bases, the J end lost 3 bases, and 8 bases lay between the germline ends. This CDR3 spans 14 amino acids. The germline V gene has CDR1 MDHEN and CDR2 SYDVKM.

The gene calls are TRBV30 and TRBJ2-3; perhaps D is TRBD1 or TRBD2 (6 bases each). Germline V gene data show CDR1 as GTSNPN and CDR2 as SVGIG (reference sequence). CDR3 length: 14 amino acids. V lost 8 bases and J lost 5, with 20 bases in between. The CDR3 loop reads CAGSWGAIVDTQYF. DNA of the CDR3: TGTGCCGGATCTTGGGGGGCTATTGTAGATACGCAGTATTTT.

V gene TRBV5-1 combines with J gene TRBJ1-1; a possible D gene is TRBD1 (5 bases). V was trimmed by 4 bases and J by 0 bases, leaving 16 bases between them. This CDR3 is 16 amino acids long. CDR1 and CDR2 from the germline V gene are SGHRS and YFSETQ. CDR3 residues: CASSPNPQALNTEAFF. In nucleotides, the CDR3 is TGCGCCAGCAGCCCCAACCCACAGGCTCTGAACACTGAAGCTTTCTTT.

This chain connects TRBV9 to TRBJ2-1, with 9 bases that match TRBD2. The CDR3 extends over 17 amino acids. Trimming cost V 2 bases and J 7 bases; bases outside gene matches: 13. CDR1 and CDR2 from the germline V gene are SGDLS and YYNGEE. The CDR3 DNA is TGTGCCAGCAGCGTCGATCCTCCTAGCGGGGTTGAAAATGAGCAGTTCTTC. Its protein product is CASSVDPPSGVENEQFF. The whole variable domain, filled in from reference TRBV9 and TRBJ2-1, reads DSGVTQTPKHLITATGQRVTLRCSPRSGDLSVYWYQQSLDQGLQFLIQYYNGEERAKGNILERFSAQQFPDLHSELNLSSLELGDSALYFCASSVDPPSGVENEQFFGPGTRLTVL.

This chain uses TRBV2 with TRBJ2-5, with 11 bases that match TRBD2. Germline trimming cut 6 bases from V and 3 bases from J; bases unmatched to any gene: 6. In germline, CDR1 is SNHLY, CDR2 FYNNEI. The CDR3 length is 15 residues. CDR3 sequence: CASSDALAGEETQYF. DNA for the CDR3: TGTGCCAGCAGCGATGCACTAGCGGGAGAAGAGACCCAGTACTTC.

The chain uses TRBV5-1 and TRBJ1-2, with D possibly TRBD1 on 5 matching bases. Trimming cost V 4 bases and J 7 bases, with 20 bases left between them. The CDR3 runs 15 residues. From germline, CDR1 is SGHRS and CDR2 YFSETQ. The DNA of the CDR3 is TGCGCCAGCAGCGCTGAATGGAAGACAGAGACTGGCTACACCTTC. This encodes CASSAEWKTETGYTF. Together with reference TRBV5-1 and TRBJ1-2, the CDR3 gives the full variable domain: KAGVTQTPRYLIKTRGQQVTLSCSPISGHRSVSWYQQTPGQGLQFLFEYFSETQRNKGNFPGRFSGRQFSNSRSEMNVSTLELGDSALYLCASSAEWKTETGYTFGSGTRLTVV.

This rearrangement joins TRBV24-1 to TRBJ2-5; D could derive from TRBD1 or TRBD2 (5 bases each). This CDR3 has 15 amino acids. Germline CDR1 is KGHDR and CDR2 is SFDVKD. Trimming left V 0 bases short and J 4 bases short, with 11 bases between. CDR3 region: CATSDLSTGRETQYF. CDR3 bases: TGTGCCACCAGTGATTTGTCGACGGGGCGAGAGACCCAGTACTTC.

This chain joins TRBV10-3 and TRBJ1-5; no definite D call. V was cut by 3 bases and J by 0 bases, with 9 bases left in between. This CDR3 region has 15 residues. Germline V lookup: CDR1 ENHRY, CDR2 SYGVKD. CDR3 nucleotides: TGTGCCATCAGTGAAAGGGCAGATAGCAATCAGCCCCAGCATTTT. Translation: CAISERADSNQPQHF.

The chain joins TRBV5-4 to TRBJ2-1, with no clear D. Germline values: CDR1 SGHNT, CDR2 YYREEE (reference sequence). The CDR3 consists of 13 residues. V shed 8 bases and J shed 2 bases, with 11 bases lying between them. CDR3 bases: TGTGCCAGTTCCGGACGGCCCTACAATGAGCAGTTCTTC. It encodes CASSGRPYNEQFF.

The chain links TRBV12-3 or TRBV12-4 to TRBJ2-7; D is uncertain. Between the trimmed V and J ends, which lost 6 bases and 7 bases, there was a span of 16 bases. CDR3 size: 13 residues. Written as DNA, the CDR3 is TGTGCCAGCAGCCTTCTGGGTCCTCGGGAGCAGTACTTC. Translation: CASSLLGPREQYF.

This chain connects TRBV28 to TRBJ1-4; perhaps TRBD1 as D (5 bases). V lost 2 bases to trimming and J lost 7 bases, with 11 bases between them. The CDR3 has 14 amino acids. Germline V CDR1 and CDR2: MDHEN, SYDVKM. As DNA, the CDR3 is TGTGCCAGCAGTTTAGCAGGGAAGTCTGAAAAACTGTTTTTT. Translation gives CASSLAGKSEKLFF.

This chain uses TRBV2 with TRBJ2-7; possibly TRBD2 for D (5 bases). Germline CDR1 is SNHLY and CDR2 is FYNNEI. V was pared by 4 bases and J by 1 base, with 14 bases between. The CDR3 contains 15 residues. The CDR3 loop is CASSGWTGFSYEQYF. In DNA form, the CDR3 reads TGTGCCAGCAGTGGGTGGACGGGATTTTCCTACGAGCAGTACTTC.

This clone showed up just once. The chain uses TRBV5-4 and TRBJ2-7, with D tentatively TRBD2 (5 bases). This CDR3 is built from 14 residues. V was pared by 4 bases and J by 4 bases, with 15 bases between. CDR1 SGHNT and CDR2 YYREEE come from the germline V gene (reference sequence). The CDR3 coding sequence is TGTGCCAGCAGCCGGGAACTAGAGGCGTACGAGCAGTACTTC. It is translated as CASSRELEAYEQYF.

V and J are TRBV28 and TRBJ1-5; 7 bases align to TRBD1. Trimming removed 7 bases from V and 6 bases from J; junction bases left unmatched: 15. The CDR3 has 16 amino acids. Per the germline V gene, CDR1 is MDHEN and CDR2 is SYDVKM. CDR3 loop: CASNRMTGQNGQPQHF. The CDR3 nucleotides are TGTGCCAGCAACCGTATGACAGGGCAAAATGGTCAGCCCCAGCATTTT.

The rearrangement uses TRBV27 and TRBJ2-7, with D perhaps matching TRBD2 (6 bases). Germline V gene data show CDR1 as MNHEY and CDR2 as SMNVEV (reference sequence). This CDR3 comprises 14 residues. V lost 0 bases and J lost 1, with 7 bases in between. The CDR3 here is CASSLSGGSYEQYF. DNA of the CDR3: TGTGCCAGCAGTTTATCTGGGGGGTCCTACGAGCAGTACTTC.

The chain joins TRBV20-1 to TRBJ1-5; a weak D match, TRBD1 (5 bases). The CDR3 is made up of 13 amino acids. Trimming took 3 bases from V and 4 from J, leaving 10 bases between them. Looked up from germline, CDR1 is DFQATT and CDR2 is SNEGSKA (reference sequence). The CDR3 loop reads CSASTGLNQPQHF. The CDR3 coding sequence is TGCAGTGCTAGTACAGGCCTAAATCAGCCCCAGCATTTT.

The chain uses TRBV28 and TRBJ1-4; TRBD1 matches at 7 bases. V lost 5 bases to trimming and J lost 7 bases; unmatched junction nucleotides: 10. Germline loops: CDR1 MDHEN, CDR2 SYDVKM. CDR3 size: 15 residues. CDR3 nucleotides: TGTGCCAGCAGTCCACAGGGGCGCGGGGGTGAAAAACTGTTTTTT. Protein product: CASSPQGRGGEKLFF.

The CDR3 reads CASSPAVTSGYEQYF. The CDR3 region has the DNA TGTGCCAGCAGCCCGGCCGTCACCAGTGGTTACGAGCAGTACTTC. This chain links TRBV4-2 with TRBJ2-7; D is ambiguous. The germline CDR1 and CDR2 sequences are LGHNA and YNFKEQ. The CDR3 spans 15 residues. Trimming stripped 4 bases from V and 4 bases from J, with 17 bases between.

The chain carries TRBV7-2 and TRBJ2-3, with a tentative D call TRBD1 (5 bases). Germline assignment: CDR1 SGHTA and CDR2 FQGNSA. The length of the CDR3 is 13 residues. The V end lost 1 base, the J end lost 14 bases, and 16 bases lay between the germline ends. CDR3 DNA: TGTGCCAGCAGCTTAGATAACAGGTCTGTGGGGTATTTT. Translating it yields CASSLDNRSVGYF.